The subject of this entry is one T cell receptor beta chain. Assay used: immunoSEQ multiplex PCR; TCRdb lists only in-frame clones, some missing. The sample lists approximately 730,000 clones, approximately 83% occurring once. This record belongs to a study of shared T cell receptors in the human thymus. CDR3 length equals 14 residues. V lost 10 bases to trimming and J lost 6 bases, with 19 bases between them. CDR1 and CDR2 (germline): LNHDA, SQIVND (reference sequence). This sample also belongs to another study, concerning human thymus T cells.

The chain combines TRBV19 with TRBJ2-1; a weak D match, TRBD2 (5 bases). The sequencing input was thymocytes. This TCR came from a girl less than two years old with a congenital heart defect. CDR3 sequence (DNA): TGTGCCACGAGGAGGAAGTACTCACTCAATGAGCAGTTCTTC. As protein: CATRRKYSLNEQFF.